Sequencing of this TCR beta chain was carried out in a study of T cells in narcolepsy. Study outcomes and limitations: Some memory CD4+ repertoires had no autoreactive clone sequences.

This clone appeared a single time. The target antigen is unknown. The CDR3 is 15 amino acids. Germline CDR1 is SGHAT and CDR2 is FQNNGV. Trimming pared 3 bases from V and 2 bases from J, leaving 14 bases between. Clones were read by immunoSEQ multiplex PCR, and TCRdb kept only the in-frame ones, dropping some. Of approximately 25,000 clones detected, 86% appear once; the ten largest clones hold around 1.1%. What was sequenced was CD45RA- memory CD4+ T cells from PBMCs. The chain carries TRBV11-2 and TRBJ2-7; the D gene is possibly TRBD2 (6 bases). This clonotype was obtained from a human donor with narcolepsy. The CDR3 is CASSFLRDSTYEQYF. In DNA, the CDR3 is TGTGCCAGCAGCTTCTTGCGGGACTCCACCTACGAGCAGTACTTC.